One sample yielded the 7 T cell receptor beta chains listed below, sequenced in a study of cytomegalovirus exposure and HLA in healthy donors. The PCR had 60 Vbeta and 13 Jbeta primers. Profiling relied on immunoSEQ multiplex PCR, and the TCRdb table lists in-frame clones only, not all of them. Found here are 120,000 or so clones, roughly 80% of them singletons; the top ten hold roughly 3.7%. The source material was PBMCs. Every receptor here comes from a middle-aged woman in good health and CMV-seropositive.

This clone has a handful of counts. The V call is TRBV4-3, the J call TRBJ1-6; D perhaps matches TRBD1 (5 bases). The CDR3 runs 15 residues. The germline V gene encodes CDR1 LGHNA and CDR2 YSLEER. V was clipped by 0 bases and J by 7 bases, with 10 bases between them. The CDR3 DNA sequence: TGCGCCAGCAGCCAAGAAAGGGGAGGGAATTCACCCCTCCACTTT. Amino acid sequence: CASSQERGGNSPLHF.

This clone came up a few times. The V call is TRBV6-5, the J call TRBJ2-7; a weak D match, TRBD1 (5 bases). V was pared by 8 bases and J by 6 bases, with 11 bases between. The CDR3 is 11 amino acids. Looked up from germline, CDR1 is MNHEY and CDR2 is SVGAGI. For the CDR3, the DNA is TGTGCCAGCGGGGTTAGGGGCGAGCAGTACTTC. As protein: CASGVRGEQYF.

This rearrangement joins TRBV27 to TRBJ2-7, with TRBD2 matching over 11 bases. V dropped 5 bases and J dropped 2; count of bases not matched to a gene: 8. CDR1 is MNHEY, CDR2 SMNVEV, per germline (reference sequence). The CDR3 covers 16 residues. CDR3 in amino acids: CASSTQLAGATYEQYF. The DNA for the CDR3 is TGTGCCAGCAGTACCCAACTAGCGGGAGCGACCTACGAGCAGTACTTC.

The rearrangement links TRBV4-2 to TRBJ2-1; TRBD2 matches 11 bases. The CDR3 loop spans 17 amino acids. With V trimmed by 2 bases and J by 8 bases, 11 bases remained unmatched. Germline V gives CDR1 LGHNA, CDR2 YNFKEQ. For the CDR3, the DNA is TGTGCCAGCAGCCAATCACTAGCGGGAGATTTTGGAGATGAGCAGTTCTTC. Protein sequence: CASSQSLAGDFGDEQFF.

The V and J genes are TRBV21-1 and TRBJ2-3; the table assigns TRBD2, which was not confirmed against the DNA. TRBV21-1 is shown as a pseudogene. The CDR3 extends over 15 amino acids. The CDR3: CASSTPYRGKDTQYF. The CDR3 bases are TGTGCCAGCAGCACCCCCTACCGGGGAAAAGATACGCAGTATTTT.

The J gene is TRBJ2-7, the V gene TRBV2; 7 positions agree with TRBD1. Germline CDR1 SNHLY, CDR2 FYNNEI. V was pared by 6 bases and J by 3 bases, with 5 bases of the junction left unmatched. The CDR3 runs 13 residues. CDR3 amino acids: CASRRAGGYEQYF. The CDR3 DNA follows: TGTGCCAGCAGGAGGGCAGGGGGCTACGAGCAGTACTTC.

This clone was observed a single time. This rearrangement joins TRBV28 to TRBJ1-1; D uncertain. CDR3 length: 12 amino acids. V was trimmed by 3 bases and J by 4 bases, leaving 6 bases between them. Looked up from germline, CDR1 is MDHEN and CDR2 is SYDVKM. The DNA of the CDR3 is TGTGCCAGCAGTTTCAGGATCACTGAAGCTTTCTTT. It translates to CASSFRITEAFF.